This is a list of T cell receptor beta chains from one sample in a study of technical replicates of blood from a handful of donors. Some clones are missing from TCRdb's copy, which holds only in-frame ones; the method was immunoSEQ multiplex PCR. Of around 49,000 clones in the sample, roughly 95% were seen once. The specimen sequenced was T cells isolated from PBMCs. The receptors derive from a human donor in good health. Each CDR3 is given with its conserved first and last residue.

CDR3aa: CASSFVLAGDGTQYF; v_gene: TRBV13
CDR3aa: CASSVSGSSQETQYF; v_gene: TRBV5-1
CDR3aa: CASSDGTGDFLGYGYTF; v_gene: TRBV2
CDR3aa: CAISEAGLIGEAFF; v_gene: TRBV10-3
CDR3aa: CASRETRTHTDTQYF; v_gene: TRBV2
CDR3aa: CASNREAGEDWYEQYF; v_gene: TRBV5-1
CDR3aa: CASNLAGLVRYNEQFF; v_gene: TRBV5-1
CDR3aa: CASSHPGQQETQYF; v_gene: TRBV28
CDR3aa: CASRSPPQFGANVLTF; v_gene: TRBV28
CDR3aa: CSVEVPGSLNEQFF; v_gene: TRBV29-1
CDR3aa: CASSPLWGLSSYNEQFF; v_gene: TRBV19
CDR3aa: CAWSYLGEGHYDEQYF; v_gene: TRBV30
CDR3aa: CASSPGTGPYEQYF; v_gene: TRBV7-2
CDR3aa: CASSGTIYEQYF; v_gene: TRBV6-6
CDR3aa: CASSLDISGANVLTF; v_gene: TRBV7-9
CDR3aa: CASSDLEGVSGEQYF; v_gene: TRBV2
CDR3aa: CSVDSAGAVNEQFF; v_gene: TRBV29-1
CDR3aa: CAISLQGPTGELFF; v_gene: TRBV10-3
CDR3aa: CASSAPTSGYANTGELFF; v_gene: TRBV9
CDR3aa: CASSQGGPGLAGNNEQFF; v_gene: TRBV4-2
CDR3aa: CASSLAGVALYEQYF; v_gene: TRBV11-2
CDR3aa: CASSAGVYEQYF; v_gene: TRBV2
CDR3aa: CASSPGHGLTEAFF; v_gene: TRBV6-1
CDR3aa: CASSFRGSTEAFF; v_gene: TRBV19
CDR3aa: CSVEGKGSSGGSNEQFF; v_gene: TRBV29-1
CDR3aa: CATGTGNQPQHF; v_gene: TRBV6-5
CDR3aa: CASSVDGRVGETQYF; v_gene: TRBV9
CDR3aa: CASSSGLVSEQYF; v_gene: TRBV9
CDR3aa: CASSSKQGNYGYTF; v_gene: TRBV9
CDR3aa: CASTRTGHGYTF; v_gene: TRBV6-1
CDR3aa: CASSYLGEMNTEAFF; v_gene: TRBV6-5
CDR3aa: CASSFSLAGKRETQYF; v_gene: TRBV6-6
CDR3aa: CASTRTSGNEQFF; v_gene: TRBV6-5
CDR3aa: CASMSFERGNEAFF; v_gene: TRBV6-1
CDR3aa: CASSFGVITTVSGNTIYF; v_gene: TRBV5-1
CDR3aa: CASSQDRASAMNTEAFF; v_gene: TRBV14